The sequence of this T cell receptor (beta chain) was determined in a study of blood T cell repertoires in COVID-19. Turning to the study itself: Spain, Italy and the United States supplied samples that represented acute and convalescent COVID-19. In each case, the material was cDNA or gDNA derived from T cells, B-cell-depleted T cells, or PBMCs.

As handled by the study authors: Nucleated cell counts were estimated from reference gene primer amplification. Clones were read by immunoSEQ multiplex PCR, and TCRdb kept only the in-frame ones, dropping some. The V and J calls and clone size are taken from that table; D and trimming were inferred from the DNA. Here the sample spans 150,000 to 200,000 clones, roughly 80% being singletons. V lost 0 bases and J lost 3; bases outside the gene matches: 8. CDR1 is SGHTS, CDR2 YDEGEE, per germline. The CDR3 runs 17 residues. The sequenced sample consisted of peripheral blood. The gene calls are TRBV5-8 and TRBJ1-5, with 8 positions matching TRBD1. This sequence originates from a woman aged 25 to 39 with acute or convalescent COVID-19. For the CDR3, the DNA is TGTGCCAGCAGCTTGGGGGCGGGACAGGCCTACAATCAGCCCCAGCATTTT. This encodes CASSLGAGQAYNQPQHF.